These T cell receptor beta chains were read from a single sample in a study of cytomegalovirus exposure and HLA in healthy donors. Clones were sequenced by immunoSEQ multiplex PCR, and TCRdb holds only the in-frame ones, with some missing. This sample's clone table lists approximately 110,000 clones. The sequencing sample was made of PBMCs. Receptors were obtained from a man aged 30 to 39 in good health and CMV-seronegative. Each CDR3 is given without its conserved first and last residue.

TRBJ1-4,TRBV7-9,ASSYTGLSEKLF
TRBJ2-1,TRBV12-5,ASGLGQGANNEQF
TRBJ2-7,TRBV5-4,ASSSSGQGAYEQY
TRBJ2-7,TRBV15,ATSRPRDRSFTEQY
TRBJ2-3,TRBV21-1,ASSKPGQVPRTDTQY
TRBJ1-3,TRBV6-5,ASSYSPTRGNTIY
TRBJ2-7,TRBV6-5,ASSSGTGVWEQY
TRBJ2-3,TRBV11-2,ASSLGQAYISPQY
TRBJ1-6,TRBV5-6,ASSLGGQGNSPLH
TRBJ2-1,TRBV20-1,SARVSEKF
TRBJ1-5,TRBV5-5,ASSPWTGEIYQPQH
TRBJ2-7,TRBV19,ASIGGSYEQY
TRBJ2-5,TRBV20-1,SAINRETQY
TRBJ1-5,TRBV5-1,ASSPSWGVDQPQH
TRBJ1-1,TRBV5-1,ASSLGHAGGTEAF
TRBJ2-6,TRBV7-2,ASSHGQGGSGANVLT
TRBJ2-3,TRBV4-1,ASSQDPLAAEGGTQY
TRBJ1-2,TRBV29-1,SVAQGDYGYT
TRBJ2-7,TRBV6-5,ASSLIPGLYYEQY
TRBJ1-1,TRBV28,ASRPRGTEAF
TRBJ2-7,TRBV27,ASSVDRDNIYEQY
TRBJ2-2,TRBV10-3,AISAGQGSTGELF
TRBJ1-2,TRBV5-6,ASSYGQNVYGYT
TRBJ1-2,TRBV6-1,ASSALTGTGGYGYT
TRBJ2-1,TRBV19,ASTPRGVMESSYNEQF
TRBJ2-7,TRBV5-6,ASSLGTGAH
TRBJ2-7,TRBV13,ASSLWDSTYEQY
TRBJ2-2,TRBV4-1,ASSQDPLAGGGPGTGELF
TRBJ2-1,TRBV5-1,ASTSGSYNEQF
TRBJ2-3,TRBV11-2,ASSLAHTDTQY
TRBJ2-1,TRBV5-4,ASSSPGSGGANEQF
TRBJ2-3,TRBV10-3,AIGPIRGAPDTQY
TRBJ1-1,TRBV6-1,ASSEPWGEYTEAF
TRBJ2-2,TRBV29-1,SVDQGAAGELF
TRBJ1-3,TRBV6-5,ASSARQGTGNTIY
TRBJ2-5,TRBV2,ASIDRQETQY
TRBJ1-1,TRBV11-2,ASSAQVGYTEAF
TRBJ2-2,TRBV6-6,ASSPTGGYGGELF
TRBJ1-3,TRBV15,ATSLGENRNTIY
TRBJ1-3,TRBV13,ASSLGLQGSGNTIY
TRBJ2-1,TRBV7-6,ASSLALGQYNEQF
TRBJ1-6,TRBV30,AWTIQGVTSSPLH
TRBJ2-7,TRBV7-2,ASSLGSGTSGEQY
TRBJ1-3,TRBV18,ASSPGQSLLSSGNTIY
TRBJ1-2,TRBV2,ASSLPGQGGYGYT
TRBJ1-2,TRBV4-1,ASSQQGGYGYT
TRBJ2-6,TRBV7-2,ASSLGPSRSSGANVLT
TRBJ1-1,TRBV12-5,ASGLGPKETDVMNTEAF
TRBJ2-7,TRBV5-6,ASSLSGAIEQY
TRBJ2-2,TRBV5-1,ASSPGQSMNTGELF
TRBJ2-7,TRBV11-2,ASSLEQGTVYEQY